This T cell receptor (beta chain) was profiled in a study of cytomegalovirus exposure and HLA in healthy donors. Whole-study findings and limits: Accounts indicate the classifier identified cytomegalovirus status with strong specificity and sensitivity. TCR clusters originating in the first cohort tended to co-occur in the 120 validation repertoires, according to a later analysis.

Separate from the 666-subject first cohort, the roughly 120-subject validation cohort was the one that the donors belonged to. Produced via immunoSEQ multiplex PCR; TCRdb's table is partial and in-frame only. The table includes more than 50,000 clones, roughly nine tenths detected once. Of note for this clone: Antigen unknown.

The TCR originated in a young woman in good health and CMV-seronegative. Material: PBMCs.

This chain's CDR3 is CASGTSGQVITDTQYF. The DNA for the CDR3 is TGTGCCAGCGGGACTAGCGGACAAGTAATCACAGATACGCAGTATTTT. The V and J genes are TRBV28 and TRBJ2-3, with TRBD2 identical over 11 bases. V was clipped by 8 bases and J by 2 bases; unmatched bases: 9. CDR1 and CDR2 (germline): MDHEN, SYDVKM. This CDR3 region has 16 residues.